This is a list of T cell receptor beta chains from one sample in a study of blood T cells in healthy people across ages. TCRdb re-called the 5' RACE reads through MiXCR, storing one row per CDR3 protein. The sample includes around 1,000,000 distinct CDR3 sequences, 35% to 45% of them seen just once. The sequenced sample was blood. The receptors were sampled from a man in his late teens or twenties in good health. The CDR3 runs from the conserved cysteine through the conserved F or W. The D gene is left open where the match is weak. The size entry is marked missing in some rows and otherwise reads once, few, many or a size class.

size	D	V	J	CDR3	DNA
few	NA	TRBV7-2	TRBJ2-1	CASSLVGSRTNEQFF	TGTGCCAGCAGCTTAGTTGGGAGTCGAACCAATGAGCAGTTCTTC
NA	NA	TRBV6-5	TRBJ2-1	CASSYSVGVLEQFF	TGTGCCAGCAGTTACTCCGTCGGGGTGCTGGAGCAGTTCTTC
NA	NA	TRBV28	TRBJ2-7	CASSLTSYNEQYF	TGTGCCAGCAGTTTAACCTCCTACAATGAGCAGTACTTC
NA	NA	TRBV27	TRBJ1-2	CASSLRGVANYGYTF	TGTGCCAGCAGTTTACGTGGGGTAGCTAACTATGGCTACACCTTC
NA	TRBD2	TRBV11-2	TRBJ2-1	CASSLEGRGGGAGEQFF	TGTGCCAGCAGCTTAGAGGGACGAGGCGGGGGGGCCGGTGAGCAGTTCTTC
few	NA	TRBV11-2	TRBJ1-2	CASSLDRGAGPYGYTF	TGTGCCAGCAGCTTAGATCGGGGAGCAGGGCCCTATGGCTACACCTTC
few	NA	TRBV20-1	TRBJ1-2	CSARASQGVYGYTF	TGCAGTGCTCGAGCCTCACAGGGAGTATATGGCTACACCTTC
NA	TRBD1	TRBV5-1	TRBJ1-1	CASSLGQGLRTNTEAFF	TGCGCCAGCAGCTTGGGACAGGGGCTTAGGACGAACACTGAAGCTTTCTTT
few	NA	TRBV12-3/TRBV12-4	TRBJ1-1	CASSDLLGEAFF	TGTGCCAGCAGTGACTTACTTGGTGAAGCTTTCTTT
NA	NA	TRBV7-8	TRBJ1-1	CASSKQANTEAFF	TGTGCCAGCAGTAAACAGGCGAACACCGAAGCTTTCTTT
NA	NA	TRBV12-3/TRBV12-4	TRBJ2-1	CASSLVVGSYNEQFF	TGTGCCAGCAGTTTAGTTGTGGGGTCCTACAATGAGCAGTTCTTC
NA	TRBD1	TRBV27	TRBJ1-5	CASSLSQDRGSFYQPQHF	TGTGCCAGCAGTTTATCACAAGACAGGGGGAGTTTCTATCAGCCCCAGCATTTT
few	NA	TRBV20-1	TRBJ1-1	CSARATTGANTEAFF	TGCAGTGCTAGAGCGACGACGGGGGCAAACACTGAAGCTTTCTTT
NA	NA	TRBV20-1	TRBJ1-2	CSARDQQKGLGYGYTF	TGCAGTGCTAGAGACCAACAAAAAGGCCTGGGGTATGGCTACACCTTC
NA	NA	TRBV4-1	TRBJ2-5	CASSQVQTRAQETQYF	TGCGCCAGCAGCCAAGTTCAAACCAGGGCCCAAGAGACCCAGTACTTC
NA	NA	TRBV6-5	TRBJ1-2	CASSYFGGNINYGYTF	TGTGCCAGCAGTTACTTCGGGGGGAATATTAACTATGGCTACACCTTC
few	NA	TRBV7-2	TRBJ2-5	CASSSPVQETQYF	TGTGCCAGCAGCTCCCCAGTCCAAGAGACCCAGTACTTC
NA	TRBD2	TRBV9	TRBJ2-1	CASSVAMAGVGNEQFF	TGTGCCAGCAGCGTAGCTATGGCGGGGGTCGGCAATGAGCAGTTCTTC
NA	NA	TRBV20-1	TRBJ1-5	CSASGEGVGNQPQHF	TGCAGTGCTAGCGGAGAGGGGGTCGGTAATCAGCCCCAGCATTTT
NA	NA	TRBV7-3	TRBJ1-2	CASSSGGGVLDGYTF	TGTGCCAGCAGCTCCGGCGGGGGGGTACTTGATGGCTACACCTTC
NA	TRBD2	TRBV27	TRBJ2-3	CASSLSGWGGMDTQYF	TGTGCCAGCAGTTTATCAGGGTGGGGGGGAATGGATACGCAGTATTTT
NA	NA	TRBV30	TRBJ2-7	CAWSVGGVEDEQYF	TGTGCCTGGAGTGTTGGTGGAGTAGAGGACGAGCAGTACTTC
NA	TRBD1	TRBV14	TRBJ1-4	CASSPWGQGRNEKLFF	TGTGCCAGCAGCCCCTGGGGACAGGGCCGAAATGAAAAACTGTTTTTT
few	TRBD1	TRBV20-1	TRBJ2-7	CSARSKTGGYEQYF	TGCAGTGCTAGATCTAAGACAGGGGGCTACGAGCAGTACTTC
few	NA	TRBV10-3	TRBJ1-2	CAIKAQGDYGYTF	TGTGCCATCAAGGCCCAGGGCGACTATGGCTACACCTTC
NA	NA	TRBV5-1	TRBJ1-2	CASSLGSGSHYGYTF	TGCGCCAGCAGCTTAGGGTCCGGGTCGCACTATGGCTACACCTTC
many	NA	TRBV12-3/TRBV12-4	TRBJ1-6	CASSLDSNSPLHF	TGTGCCAGCAGCCTGGACAGTAATTCACCCCTCCACTTT
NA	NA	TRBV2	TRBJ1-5	CASRAQPERNQPQHF	TGTGCCAGCAGGGCCCAGCCGGAACGCAATCAGCCCCAGCATTTT
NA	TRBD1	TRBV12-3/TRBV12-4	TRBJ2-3	CASSRRTGGITDTQYF	TGTGCCAGCAGCCGGCGGACAGGAGGAATCACAGATACGCAGTATTTT
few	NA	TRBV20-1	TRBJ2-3	CSAREMVRPDTQYF	TGCAGTGCCCGGGAGATGGTTCGCCCAGATACGCAGTATTTT
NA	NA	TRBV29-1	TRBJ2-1	CSVEGIGQYQTNEQFF	TGCAGCGTTGAAGGGATCGGACAGTATCAAACCAATGAGCAGTTCTTC
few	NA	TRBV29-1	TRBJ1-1	CSVEPGSSTEAFF	TGCAGCGTTGAGCCGGGCTCCAGCACTGAAGCTTTCTTT
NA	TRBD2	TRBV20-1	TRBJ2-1	CSAIPSLTGGFNNEQFF	TGCAGTGCTATCCCCTCACTAACGGGGGGATTTAACAATGAGCAGTTCTTC
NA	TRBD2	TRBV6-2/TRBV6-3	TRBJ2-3	CASSYREGEVTDTQYF	TGTGCCAGCAGTTATCGGGAGGGGGAGGTCACAGATACGCAGTATTTT
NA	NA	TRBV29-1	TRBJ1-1	CSVDGGAFF	TGCAGCGTTGACGGTGGGGCTTTCTTT
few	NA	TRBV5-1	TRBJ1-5	CASSSTGHSNQPQHF	TGCGCCAGCAGCTCGACAGGACATAGCAATCAGCCCCAGCATTTT
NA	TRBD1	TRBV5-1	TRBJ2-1	CASSLKGANPFF	TGCGCCAGCAGCTTGAAGGGGGCGAATCCGTTCTTC